This T cell receptor beta chain appears in the sequencing data of a study of Graves' ophthalmopathy and Graves' hyperthyroidism. This clonotype was picked up many times. CDR3 regions of TCR beta were amplified from RNA transcripts. RT-PCR with HTBI primers came first, then second-round multiplex PCR. TCRdb fed the multiplex PCR reads into MiXCR, producing one record per CDR3 protein. This table holds about 400,000 distinct CDR3 sequences, approximately 16% found once. The CDR3 is 17 amino acids. V was clipped by 5 bases and J by 0 bases, with 14 bases between them. Germline assignment: CDR1 MDHEN and CDR2 SYDVKM.

What was sequenced was peripheral blood. The chain carries TRBV28 and TRBJ2-6, with D unresolved. The clonotype originates from a woman between 18 and 30 years old with Graves' ophthalmopathy. The CDR3 DNA reads TGTGCCAGCAGTCTATCCGGGCTCGGCTCTGGGGCCAACGTCCTGACTTTC. Encoded protein: CASSLSGLGSGANVLTF.